The rows below give T cell receptor beta chains drawn from one sample of a study of cytomegalovirus exposure and HLA in healthy donors. The table came from immunoSEQ multiplex PCR; TCRdb's copy has only in-frame clones and leaves some out. This table holds tens of thousands of clones, about 74% found once. Specimen: PBMCs. These TCRs come from a woman in her forties or fifties in good health and CMV-seropositive. Both conserved end residues are part of each CDR3. The D gene is left open where the match is weak. Clone size, where shown, is once, few, many, or a class for clones that have expanded.

once	TRBJ2-3	TRBD2	TRBV28	TGTGCCAGCAGTTTAGTGGGACTAGCGGGAGGCCGGGTAGATACGCAGTATTTT	CASSLVGLAGGRVDTQYF
.	TRBJ2-5	.	TRBV28	TGTGCCAGCAGGATGGACAGAGTCGAGACCCAGTACTTC	CASRMDRVETQYF
few	TRBJ1-5	.	TRBV6-1	TGTGCCAGCAGTGAAGCTTCAGGGGATGTGAAGCCCCAGCATTTT	CASSEASGDVKPQHF
few	TRBJ1-4	.	TRBV19	TGTGCCAGTAGCCCTAGGGGATTTAATGAAAAACTGTTTTTT	CASSPRGFNEKLFF
.	TRBJ2-7	TRBD2	TRBV5-4	TGTGCCAGCAGCTCCCCGGGACTAGCGGGAGGGCCGTACGAGCAGTACTTC	CASSSPGLAGGPYEQYF
.	TRBJ2-7	.	TRBV23-1	TGCGCCAGCAGTCAATCGCGGTACTTC	CASSQSRYF
once	TRBJ1-2	TRBD1	TRBV15	TGTGCCACCAGCAGAGATCGCTGGGGGATGGCTGGGACAGGGCCTAACTATGGCTACACCTTC	CATSRDRWGMAGTGPNYGYTF
.	TRBJ2-7	.	TRBV28	TGTGCCAGCAGTTTGGGCAGCTTCTACGAGCAGTACTTC	CASSLGSFYEQYF
.	TRBJ1-3	.	TRBV7-9	TGTGCCAGCAGCTTAGCGGGAGGGACGGCTGGAAACACCATATATTTT	CASSLAGGTAGNTIYF
few	TRBJ2-7	.	TRBV11-2	TGTGCCAGCAGCTTGGCGGGGGCCCTCTACGAGCAGTACTTC	CASSLAGALYEQYF
once	TRBJ2-7	.	TRBV10-2	TGCGCCAGCAGTGATGGGGCACGGGGGGCGCAGAACGAGCAGTACTTC	CASSDGARGAQNEQYF
.	TRBJ2-2	TRBD1	TRBV2	TGTGCCAGCAGGGCGGACAGGGCGAACACCGGGGAGCTGTTTTTT	CASRADRANTGELFF
.	TRBJ1-2	TRBD1	TRBV5-1	TGCGCCAGTGGACAGGGGATCGAAGGGGCCACCTTC	CASGQGIEGATF
.	TRBJ2-1	TRBD1	TRBV5-1	TGCGCCAGCAGCCAAGACAGGGCTTACAATGAGCAGTTCTTC	CASSQDRAYNEQFF
.	TRBJ1-1	.	TRBV6-5	TGTGCCAGCAGTTACTCCGTCCTGAACACTGAAGCTTTCTTT	CASSYSVLNTEAFF
.	TRBJ2-7	TRBD1	TRBV30	TGTGCCTGGAGAGGGACAGGGAGCGAGCAGTACTTC	CAWRGTGSEQYF
once	TRBJ2-7	.	TRBV7-3	TGTGCCAGCAGCTTAAGCGGGACAGCCTACGAGCAGTACTTC	CASSLSGTAYEQYF
.	TRBJ2-2	TRBD2	TRBV5-1	TGCGCCAGCAGCGGCGGGAGGGGGACCGGGGAGCTGTTTTTT	CASSGGRGTGELFF
.	TRBJ1-2	TRBD1	TRBV28	TGTGCCAGCAGTTCCCCCACGGGACAGGGAGTGGGTGGCTACACCTTC	CASSSPTGQGVGGYTF
.	TRBJ2-1	TRBD2	TRBV5-1	TGCGCCAGCAGCGAACGGACTAGCGGGATAGTGAATGAGCAGTTCTTC	CASSERTSGIVNEQFF
.	TRBJ2-1	TRBD2	TRBV9	TGTGCCAGCAGCCCAGGAGGGAGGGAGGGCCGGATAGACAATGAGCAGTTCTTC	CASSPGGREGRIDNEQFF
.	TRBJ2-2	.	TRBV9	TGTGCCAGCAGCGTAGTCGGGGTTCTCTCCCACGCCGGGGAGCTGTTTTTT	CASSVVGVLSHAGELFF
.	TRBJ2-2	TRBD2	TRBV30	TGTGCCTGGACTAGCGGGAGAAAAACCGGGGAGCTGTTTTTT	CAWTSGRKTGELFF
once	TRBJ1-3	.	TRBV18	TGTGCCAGCTCACTGACAGGAGAATCTGGAAACACCATATATTTT	CASSLTGESGNTIYF
.	TRBJ2-1	TRBD1	TRBV28	TGTGCCAGCAGTCTCGCAGGGGGATACAATGAGCAGTTCTTC	CASSLAGGYNEQFF
.	TRBJ2-5	.	TRBV9	TGTGCCAGCAGCGTAGAAGCACTAACAGGGGAGACCCAGTACTTC	CASSVEALTGETQYF